The 6 T cell receptor beta chains in this list originate from one sample, sequenced in a study of identical twins. TCRdb re-derived calls from the 5' RACE reads in MiXCR, one entry per CDR3 protein. The table has some 760,000 distinct CDR3 sequences, 15% to 20% seen once. This same sample was also part of a study on T cells expressing NK-cell markers.

The sample consisted of PBMCs. The source is a woman aged 18-29 years in good health.

This clonotype was counted a few times. The chain couples TRBV10-3 to TRBJ2-3; 9 positions agree with TRBD2. Germline CDR1 reads ENHRY; CDR2 reads SYGVKD. This CDR3 is 15 amino acids long. With V trimmed by 4 bases and J by 2 bases, 4 bases remained unmatched. CDR3 residues: CAISGTSEDTDTQYF. In DNA, the CDR3 is TGTGCCATCAGTGGGACTAGCGAGGACACAGATACGCAGTATTTT.

The rearrangement joins TRBV9 to TRBJ1-2, with D perhaps TRBD1 (5 bases). There are 13 residues in the CDR3. The V and J ends lost 0 bases and 8 bases respectively, with 11 bases between them. The germline CDR1 and CDR2 sequences are SGDLS and YYNGEE. The chain's CDR3 is CASSVGRTYGYTF. The CDR3 nucleotides are TGTGCCAGCAGCGTAGGACGGACATACGGCTACACCTTC. The full variable domain, rest sourced from reference TRBV9 and TRBJ1-2, is DSGVTQTPKHLITATGQRVTLRCSPRSGDLSVYWYQQSLDQGLQFLIQYYNGEERAKGNILERFSAQQFPDLHSELNLSSLELGDSALYFCASSVGRTYGYTFGSGTRLTVV.

Many counts were recorded for this clonotype. The rearrangement links TRBV4-3 to TRBJ1-4; D may be TRBD1 (5 bases). V was pared by 0 bases and J by 8 bases, with 16 bases between. The CDR3 totals 16 residues. Germline V gene lookup returns CDR1 LGHNA and CDR2 YSLEER. The DNA for the CDR3 is TGCGCCAGCAGCCAAGATTCGGGGGATAGTACAGAAAAACTGTTTTTT. It translates to CASSQDSGDSTEKLFF.

This clonotype was observed a few times. This sequence joins TRBV6-5 and TRBJ2-1; D unresolved. The CDR3 extends over 13 amino acids. Between the trimmed V and J ends, which lost 4 bases and 7 bases, there was a span of 11 bases. The germline V gene encodes CDR1 MNHEY and CDR2 SVGAGI. This CDR3 reads CASSSRAANEQFF. DNA of the CDR3: TGTGCCAGCAGTTCTCGGGCCGCAAATGAGCAGTTCTTC.

The chain combines TRBV6-1 with TRBJ2-7; 7 positions agree with TRBD1. Trimming at V came to 7 bases and at J to 1 base, leaving 4 bases not matched to a gene. Germline CDR1 reads MNHNS; CDR2 reads SASEGT. CDR3 length: 13 residues. The CDR3 region is CASTGTASYEQYF. CDR3 DNA: TGTGCCAGCACCGGGACAGCTTCCTACGAGCAGTACTTC.

The chain uses TRBV5-1 and TRBJ2-6; D is ambiguous. Trimming left V 0 bases short and J 8 bases short, with 9 bases between. Germline loops: CDR1 SGHRS, CDR2 YFSETQ. The CDR3 runs to 14 residues. Here the CDR3 DNA reads TGCGCCAGCAGCTTGGAGGGAACCTCCAACGTCCTGACTTTC. It codes for CASSLEGTSNVLTF.